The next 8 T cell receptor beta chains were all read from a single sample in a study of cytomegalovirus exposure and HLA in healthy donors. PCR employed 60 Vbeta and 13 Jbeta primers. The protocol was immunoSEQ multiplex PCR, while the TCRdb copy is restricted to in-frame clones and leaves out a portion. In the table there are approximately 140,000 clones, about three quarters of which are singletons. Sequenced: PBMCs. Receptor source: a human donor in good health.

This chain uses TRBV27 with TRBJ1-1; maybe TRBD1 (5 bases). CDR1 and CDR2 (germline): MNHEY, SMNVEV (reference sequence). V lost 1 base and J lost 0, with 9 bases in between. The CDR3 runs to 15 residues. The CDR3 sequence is CASSLWGGMNTEAFF. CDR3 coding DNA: TGTGCCAGCAGTTTATGGGGGGGAATGAACACTGAAGCTTTCTTT.

CDR3 in amino acids: CASSQGGRGNYGYTF. In DNA, the CDR3 is TGTGCCAGCAGCCAAGGAGGCAGAGGAAACTATGGCTACACCTTC. V and J are TRBV21-1 and TRBJ1-2. TRBV21-1 has pseudogene status. The CDR3 sequence is 15 residues long.

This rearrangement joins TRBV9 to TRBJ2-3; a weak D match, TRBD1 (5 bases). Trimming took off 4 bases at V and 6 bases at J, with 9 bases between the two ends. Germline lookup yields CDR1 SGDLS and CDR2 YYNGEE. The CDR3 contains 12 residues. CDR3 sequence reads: CASSIQGDTQYF. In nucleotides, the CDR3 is TGTGCCAGCAGCATCCAGGGTGATACGCAGTATTTT.

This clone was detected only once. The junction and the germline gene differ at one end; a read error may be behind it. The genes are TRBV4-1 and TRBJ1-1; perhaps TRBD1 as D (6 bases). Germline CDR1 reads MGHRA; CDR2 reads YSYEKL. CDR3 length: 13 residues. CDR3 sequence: CVSSQQGYTEAFF. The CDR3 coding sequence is TGCGTCAGCAGCCAGCAGGGGTACACTGAAGCTTTCTTT.

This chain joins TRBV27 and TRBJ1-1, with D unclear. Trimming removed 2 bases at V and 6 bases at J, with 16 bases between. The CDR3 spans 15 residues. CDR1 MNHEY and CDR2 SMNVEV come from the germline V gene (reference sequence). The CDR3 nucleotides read TGTGCCAGCAGTTTAGGGAGGGAATTGCAGCCTGAAGCTTTCTTT. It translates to CASSLGRELQPEAFF.

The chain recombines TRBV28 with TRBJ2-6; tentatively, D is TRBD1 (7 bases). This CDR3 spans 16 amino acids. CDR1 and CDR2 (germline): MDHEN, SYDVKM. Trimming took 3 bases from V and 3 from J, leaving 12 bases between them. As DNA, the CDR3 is TGTGCCAGCAGTTTCTTCCAGGGGGGTGGGGCCAACGTCCTGACTTTC. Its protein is CASSFFQGGGANVLTF.

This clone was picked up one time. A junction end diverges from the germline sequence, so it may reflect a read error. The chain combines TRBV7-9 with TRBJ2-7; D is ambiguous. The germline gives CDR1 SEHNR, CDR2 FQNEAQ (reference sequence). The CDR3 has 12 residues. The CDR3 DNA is TGTTCCAGCAGCCCCAACGGCTACGAGCAGTACTTC. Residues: CSSSPNGYEQYF.

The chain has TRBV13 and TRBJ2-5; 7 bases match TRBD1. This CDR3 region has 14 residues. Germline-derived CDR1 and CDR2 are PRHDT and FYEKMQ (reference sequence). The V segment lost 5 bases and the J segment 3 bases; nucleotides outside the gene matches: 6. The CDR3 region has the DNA TGTGCCAGCAGCATAAGACAGGGCGAAGAGACCCAGTACTTC. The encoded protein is CASSIRQGEETQYF.